Listed below are T cell receptor beta chains from one sample, sequenced in a study of T cells in localized non-small cell lung cancer. This table comes from immunoSEQ multiplex PCR, and its TCRdb copy is limited to in-frame clones, with some not included. The sample contains roughly 2,000 clones, approximately 20% of which appear only once. The specimen was normal lung tissue next to the tumor, collected before any cancer treatment. These receptors all come from a female donor at least 60 years old with stage I lung adenocarcinoma. Each CDR3 is given with its conserved first and last residue. The D gene is left open where the match is weak. Clone size is shown for a subset of rows, as once, few, many or a class of expanded clone.

D	V	J	size	CDR3	DNA
.	TRBV29-1	TRBJ2-2	few	CSVHTGPNTGELFF	TGCAGCGTCCATACAGGGCCCAACACCGGGGAGCTGTTTTTT
TRBD2	TRBV11-3	TRBJ2-3	.	CASSLEYSGSPQYF	TGTGCCAGCAGCTTAGAATATAGCGGGAGCCCCCAGTATTTT
.	TRBV19	TRBJ1-2	few	CASSTQGTDYGYTF	TGTGCCAGTAGTACTCAGGGCACGGACTATGGCTACACCTTC
TRBD2	TRBV6-8	TRBJ2-3	medium-sized	CASSYSAGGADTQYF	TGTGCCAGCAGTTACTCAGCGGGAGGGGCAGATACGCAGTATTTT
.	TRBV6-8	TRBJ1-1	few	CASSRQAPLAMNTEAFF	TGTGCCAGCAGCCGACAGGCCCCGCTCGCCATGAACACTGAAGCTTTCTTT
.	TRBV10-2	TRBJ1-1	.	CASREGRRTEAFF	TGCGCCAGCAGAGAGGGGCGACGGACTGAAGCTTTCTTT
.	TRBV9	TRBJ1-2	.	CASSGCNYRWTYGYTF	TGTGCCAGCAGTGGATGTAATTACCGATGGACCTATGGCTACACCTTC
TRBD2	TRBV29-1	TRBJ2-1	few	CSAGTSSGGGEQFF	TGCAGCGCCGGGACTAGCAGCGGGGGGGGTGAGCAGTTCTTC
.	TRBV6-8	TRBJ2-7	few	CASSPRPLNEQYF	TGTGCCAGCAGTCCCCGACCACTTAACGAGCAGTACTTC
.	TRBV6-8	TRBJ2-4	few	CASSYPGGGSFKNIQYF	TGTGCCAGCAGTTACCCCGGCGGAGGGTCCTTCAAAAACATTCAGTACTTC
TRBD1	TRBV5-1	TRBJ1-1	few	CASTTGQAETEAFF	TGCGCCAGCACCACGGGACAGGCTGAGACTGAAGCTTTCTTT
.	TRBV29-1	TRBJ1-5	.	CSASDSAGNQPQHF	TGCAGCGCTTCTGACTCGGCTGGCAATCAGCCCCAGCATTTT
.	TRBV11-3	TRBJ2-7	medium-sized	CASSFSLPGSYEQYF	TGTGCCAGCAGCTTTAGTCTCCCCGGGAGCTACGAGCAGTACTTC
.	TRBV11-3	TRBJ1-1	medium-sized	CASSLSDTYTEAFF	TGTGCCAGCAGCTTATCGGACACGTACACTGAAGCTTTCTTT
TRBD2	TRBV11-3	TRBJ2-7	large	CASSLASGSLGEQYF	TGTGCCAGCAGCTTGGCTAGCGGGAGTCTTGGGGAGCAGTACTTC
TRBD2	TRBV4-1	TRBJ2-1	few	CASSQTGLAGASNEQFF	TGCGCCAGCAGCCAAACGGGACTAGCGGGAGCTTCCAATGAGCAGTTCTTC
.	TRBV11-3	TRBJ1-1	few	CASSPGPLSVEAFF	TGTGCCAGCAGCCCGGGGCCGTTGTCGGTTGAAGCTTTCTTT
TRBD1	TRBV6-8	TRBJ2-4	.	CASSTTGGRGNIQYF	TGTGCCAGCAGTACAACAGGGGGCAGGGGAAACATTCAGTACTTC
.	TRBV19	TRBJ2-3	few	CASSQPDTQYF	TGTGCCAGTAGTCAGCCAGATACGCAGTATTTT
.	TRBV10-3	TRBJ2-5	few	CAISVAGGSETQYF	TGTGCCATCAGTGTGGCAGGGGGGTCCGAGACCCAGTACTTC
.	TRBV7-2	TRBJ1-1	.	CASSIQQNTEAFF	TGTGCCAGCAGCATACAGCAGAACACTGAAGCTTTCTTT
TRBD1	TRBV11-3	TRBJ1-1	few	CASRDSLGYTEAFF	TGTGCCAGCCGGGACAGCTTGGGGTATACTGAAGCTTTCTTT
.	TRBV7-5	TRBJ2-1	.	CASSRTSGIYNEQFF	TGTGCCAGCAGTCGGACTAGCGGGATATACAATGAGCAGTTCTTC
TRBD2	TRBV30	TRBJ2-7	.	CAWSHGGGYEQYF	TGTGCCTGGAGTCATGGGGGGGGCTACGAGCAGTACTTC
.	TRBV11-3	TRBJ1-1	few	CASSLFRASTEAFF	TGTGCCAGCAGCTTATTCCGGGCCAGCACTGAAGCTTTCTTT
TRBD2	TRBV5-8	TRBJ2-7	.	CASSLSGRHEQYF	TGTGCCAGCAGTTTAAGCGGGAGGCACGAGCAGTACTTC
TRBD2	TRBV19	TRBJ2-7	.	CASSIVEAGAYEQYF	TGTGCCAGTAGTATAGTTGAAGCGGGGGCCTACGAGCAGTACTTC
.	TRBV10-2	TRBJ2-7	.	CASSEYSTTSYEQYF	TGCGCCAGCAGCGAGTACAGCACCACCTCCTACGAGCAGTACTTC
.	TRBV30	TRBJ1-1	.	CAWSTQDTEAFF	TGTGCCTGGAGCACACAGGACACTGAAGCTTTCTTT
.	TRBV11-3	TRBJ2-7	large	CASSLYGETGDEQYF	TGTGCCAGCAGCTTATACGGCGAGACTGGCGACGAGCAGTACTTC
.	TRBV11-3	TRBJ2-7	.	CASSLVAALSYEQYF	TGTGCCAGCAGCTTAGTAGCGGCCCTCTCCTACGAGCAGTACTTC
TRBD2	TRBV11-3	TRBJ2-5	.	CASSKLAGGGETQYF	TGTGCCAGCAGTAAACTAGCGGGAGGTGGTGAGACCCAGTACTTC
TRBD1	TRBV18	TRBJ2-7	few	CASSLEQGITYEQYF	TGTGCCAGCTCACTGGAACAGGGGATTACCTACGAGCAGTACTTC
TRBD2	TRBV25-1	TRBJ2-1	.	CASSEPRSGGYNEQFF	TGTGCCAGCAGTGAACCGCGTAGCGGGGGCTACAATGAGCAGTTCTTC
TRBD1	TRBV29-1	TRBJ1-1	.	CSVCTRQGSWEAFF	TGCAGCGTTTGTACGAGACAGGGCTCGTGGGAAGCTTTCTTT
.	TRBV29-1	TRBJ1-2	large	CSVATGNYGYTF	TGCAGCGTTGCCACAGGGAACTATGGCTACACCTTC
.	TRBV28	TRBJ2-2	few	CASSLVSYTGELFF	TGTGCCAGCAGTTTAGTGAGTTACACCGGGGAGCTGTTTTTT
.	TRBV19	TRBJ2-5	.	CASSPAAQETQYF	TGTGCCAGTAGCCCCGCCGCCCAAGAGACCCAGTACTTC
.	TRBV5-1	TRBJ1-3	.	CASSLEQAGNTIYF	TGCGCCAGCAGCTTGGAGCAGGCCGGAAACACCATATATTTT
.	TRBV28	TRBJ1-1	.	CASSFWGRTNTEAFF	TGTGCCAGCAGTTTTTGGGGCAGAACTAACACTGAAGCTTTCTTT
TRBD1	TRBV6-8	TRBJ1-5	few	CASSNRDRDQPQHF	TGTGCCAGCAGTAACCGGGACAGGGACCAGCCCCAGCATTTT
TRBD1	TRBV6-8	TRBJ2-7	.	CASSYGLGQRAYEQYF	TGTGCCAGCAGTTATGGTCTGGGACAGCGAGCATACGAGCAGTACTTC
TRBD1	TRBV11-3	TRBJ2-7	.	CASSLEGQGINEQYF	TGTGCCAGCAGCTTAGAAGGACAGGGGATTAACGAGCAGTACTTC
TRBD1	TRBV18	TRBJ1-5	.	CASSTGQGLSQPQHF	TGTGCCAGCTCAACGGGACAGGGACTGAGCCAGCCCCAGCATTTT
.	TRBV19	TRBJ2-5	few	CASSMSGSGYQETQYF	TGTGCCAGTAGTATGTCCGGTAGCGGATACCAAGAGACCCAGTACTTC
TRBD2	TRBV9	TRBJ2-3	.	CASSGTSGHTDTQYF	TGTGCCAGCAGCGGCACTAGCGGACACACAGATACGCAGTATTTT
TRBD1	TRBV5-1	TRBJ1-1	once	CASSWTGTHEYTEAFF	TGCGCCAGCAGCTGGACAGGCACCCATGAGTACACTGAAGCTTTCTTT
.	TRBV28	TRBJ2-2	.	CASSLGQGGTGELFF	TGTGCCAGCAGTTTAGGGCAGGGCGGGACCGGGGAGCTGTTTTTT
.	TRBV4-1	TRBJ2-1	medium-sized	CASSQERQYHEQFF	TGCGCCAGCAGCCAAGAAAGACAGTATCATGAGCAGTTCTTC